This TCR beta chain was profiled in a study of cytomegalovirus exposure and HLA in healthy donors (dated by TCRdb to about 2017). About the investigation overall: An earlier analysis of roughly 570 of the donors reported under 300 Gb of sequence data and around 100 million unique TCR beta sequences obtained from 150 million to 200 million T cells. Roughly 310 gigabases of sequencing data and 70 million to 100 million unique TCR sequences were included in an early release covering about 700 HLA-typed donors. Among the roughly 400 genotyped donors, roughly 80% belonged to the genetic ancestry cluster associated with self-reported Caucasian donors. The study aimed to test whether cataloging public T cell receptors could reveal signatures of past pathogen exposure. Using immunosequencing, the study profiled T cell repertoires from 666 subjects and related those repertoires to cytomegalovirus serostatus. Along with the approximately 670-subject first cohort, a separate validation cohort of around 120 different subjects was used. To predict cytomegalovirus infection status, the study brought together high-throughput TCR immunosequencing, statistical association of individual TCRs with disease status, and machine learning. A later analysis re-examined previously published TCR beta repertoires from roughly 720 donors and added high-resolution HLA genotyping to investigate patterns of TCR occurrence. Rather than drawing on any new phenotypic data, the later analysis identified candidate immune exposures from TCR beta sequences and the way those sequences occurred across donors. To decide whether each TCR beta V gene segment behaved as functional or pseudogenic, an earlier analysis of some 570 of the donors relied on high-throughput TCR beta sequencing. Donor age, sex, ethnicity and CMV serostatus were collected together with the repertoire data. A later genetic analysis used genome-wide SNP genotypes for about three fifths of the 666 donors, treating that subset as a discovery cohort. Every repertoire in the discovery cohort had been generated on one and the same sequencing platform. Class I and class II HLA loci were covered by the typing at four-digit resolution. Typing coverage varied by locus: roughly 629-640 donors for A, B, C, DRB1 and DQB1; more than 500 for DQA1; nearly 610 for DPA1; fewer than 480 for DPB1. Because of strong linkage in the cohort, 4 to 6 DR-DQ haplotypes were treated as single units for association and clustering. Across around 400 genotyped donors of the cohort, an average of roughly 250,000 unique TCR beta nucleotide sequences per donor were sequenced, and approximately 19% of those sequences were non-productive. Study-wide conclusions, independent of this receptor: An association between a missense DCLRE1C variant and V-gene and J-gene trimming of TCR beta chains was found in a later genetic analysis and replicated in an independent cohort. In a later analysis, some 18,000 TCR beta sequences were associated with specific HLA alleles at a false discovery rate of 0.05. A few of the identified cytomegalovirus-associated TCR beta chains were confirmed in vitro to be specific for cytomegalovirus antigens. The only immune exposure information available for the cohort was CMV serostatus. Correlated functional status among segregating V segments might reflect linkage disequilibrium, but an unknown experimental factor could not be ruled out. Presence/absence analyses assumed roughly uniform sequencing depth across donors, an assumption that may not hold. According to a later genetic analysis, donors in an Asian-associated ancestry cluster had fewer N-insertions in productive TCRs than the approximately 650-donor mean. Assigning TCR associations to individual alleles was difficult when HLA alleles, especially DR and DQ, strongly co-occurred. In a later analysis, HLA-associated TCR beta chains were found to be more clonally expanded and to have lower generation probabilities than equally common non-associated chains. A later analysis found that TCR association rates varied across HLA loci, with DRB1 alleles showing the most associated TCRs and HLA-C alleles the fewest. Most TCR sequences were seen in very few donors, while some public TCRs were found in many individuals. Cytomegalovirus status was reported to be diagnosed by the classifier with high specificity and sensitivity in both the original and validation cohorts. In an earlier analysis of more than 500 of the donors, most TCR beta V segments appeared in productive rearrangements about 87% or about 30% of the time, broadly matching IMGT annotations. Some IMGT-functional V segments, including TRBV6-2 and TRBV6-3, could not be distinguished by the 87-base-pair reads and were therefore excluded. In a later analysis, most CMV-associated TCR beta chains were found to appear HLA-restricted, with HLA associations seemingly driven largely by CMV exposure. In a later analysis, several top co-occurrence clusters were reported to appear linked to parvovirus B19, influenza, CMV and Epstein-Barr virus. In the study, some 180 TCR beta chains were listed as associated with cytomegalovirus. Because some donors lacked HLA typing at each locus, the association tests relied only on the typed subset. A group of highly shared sequence variants was considered likely to be a technical artifact of the sequencing pipeline. According to the authors, the approach could potentially be generalized to other disease states and immunological phenotypes. Because counts were too low, seventeen rarely observed V segments, including chromosome 9 orphons, were left out of the earlier analysis of a few hundred of the donors. This cohort had only TCR beta chains sequenced, and the lack of alpha or paired-chain data limited which features could be detected. A further reported finding was that TCR beta sequences accurately predicted the HLA-A and HLA-B alleles for most subjects in the first cohort.

Trimming takes 9 bases off V and 0 bases off J; junction bases not matched to a gene: 13. Reading the germline V gene gives CDR1 SNHLY and CDR2 FYNNEI. The CDR3 numbers 17 residues from cysteine through phenylalanine. Here the CDR3 DNA is all that survives: 51 bases in frame from base 1. To prepare the library, the immunoSEQ multiplex PCR assay was applied. The multiplex PCR relied on a mix of 60 forward primers for TCR Vbeta segments and 13 reverse primers for TCR Jbeta segments. The CDR3 region of rearranged TCR beta genes was amplified from genomic DNA with a multiplex PCR assay. Amplified TCR beta libraries were sequenced as 87-base-pair reads on the Illumina HiSeq System. The study's processing was this. In a later analysis, some 80 million unique TCR beta chains were counted across the 500 to 700 repertoires, and about 10 million of these chains were shared by at least two donors. A nearest-neighbor algorithm error-corrected the raw reads and collapsed the reads into unique sequences, merging closely related sequences to remove PCR and sequencing errors. CDR3 sequences were aligned to IMGT reference sequences to assign V, D and J gene segments. Each retained sequence needed at least a six-nucleotide match to both a V gene segment and a J gene segment. Rearrangements were called productive when the CDR3 lacked stop codons and stayed in frame with V and J; all others were non-productive. Following IMGT convention, CDR3 was defined as the stretch from the second conserved V-encoded cysteine to the conserved J-encoded phenylalanine. Sequences without an unambiguous match to a single V gene segment were excluded from the earlier analysis of almost 600 of the donors. An earlier analysis of a few hundred of the donors called V segments functional above 56.7% productive rearrangements and segregating when the between-donor standard deviation exceeded 5%. To diagnose cytomegalovirus status from the catalog of TCR beta chain sequences, a statistical classification framework was built. In a later analysis, V and J genes were assigned by comparing TCR nucleotide sequences against IMGT/GENE-DB human TR gene sequences. The TCRdist pipeline was used in a later analysis to assign CDR3 sequences and most-parsimonious VDJ recombination scenarios. In a later analysis, each TCR beta chain was defined by its CDR3 amino acid sequence together with its V-gene family, and reads lacking a unique V-gene family were excluded. In a later analysis, a few hundred highly shared, low-generation-probability nucleotide sequences were removed to address suspected cross-contamination and a sequencing artifact. In a later analysis, a clonal expansion index was calculated for each public chain from normalized within-repertoire ranks of inferred template counts. A later analysis computed generation probabilities with a VDJ recombination model fitted to out-of-frame rearrangements, and checked the results against IGoR. In a later analysis, TCR-TCR, TCR-HLA and TCR-CMV co-occurrence was scored with hypergeometric tests, and a repertoire-size bias correction was applied to TCR pairs. A later analysis estimated false discovery rates by permuting HLA or CMV assignments 20 times. In a later analysis, co-occurring TCRs were grouped using DBSCAN, and TCRdist sequence similarity was added for clustering within HLA-allele-positive subsets. For co-occurrence clustering, repertoires with fewer than 30,000 or more than 120,000 public chains were excluded, along with a handful of repertoires with anomalous nucleotide sharing. Here the immuneACCESS table is served through TCRdb, limited to in-frame sequences with V and J called. Missing clones are a known gap in these copies; in checked studies unresolved V genes cover under half, and the rest lacks a known reason. V and J calls and clone size are those listed in that table; D and trimming were worked out from the DNA. Present in this sample are 150,000 or so clones, roughly 10% of which were seen just once. Under 2% of the sample belongs to the ten largest clones.

In total, more than 500 healthy bone marrow donors made up the cohort. At the time of sampling, every cohort member was nominally healthy, though immune exposures that went unrecorded were likely present. The donor was CMV seronegative and belonged to the group of 352 seronegative cohort members. A peripheral blood sample was provided by each donor, and peripheral blood mononuclear cells were used for TCR beta sequencing. The Qiagen DNeasy Blood Extraction Kit was used to extract genomic DNA from the blood cell samples. Concerning this clone itself: Its antigen remains unidentified. One base away there is no much larger clone; base qualities are not given.

The clonotype originates from a man in his fifties or sixties in good health and CMV-seronegative. Here the chain combines TRBV2 and TRBJ1-1, with TRBD1 identical over 10 junction bases. The sample consisted of PBMCs. The CDR3 sequence is CASGTGVERNLNTEAFF. The nucleotide sequence is TGTGCCAGTGGGACAGGGGTAGAACGGAATTTGAACACTGAAGCTTTCTTT.